This entry describes one T cell receptor beta chain. The target antigen is unknown. The sample originates from a study of T cell responses to AZD1222 COVID-19 vaccine. Regarding the study as a whole: Distributed over spike, vaccine-associated CD4 TCRs predominated at 160-218 and 743-854. Clonal diversity was possibly underestimated, and white British individuals and females predominated among donors. Reportedly, nearly half the spike-specific TCRs target unmutated variant regions. It was only after the peak T cell response that any repertoires were sampled.

The CDR3 has 11 amino acids. The V end lost 6 bases, the J end lost 2 bases, and 4 bases lay between the germline ends. Germline V gene lookup returns CDR1 LGHDT and CDR2 YNNKEL (reference sequence). Clones were sequenced by immunoSEQ multiplex PCR, and TCRdb holds only the in-frame ones, with some missing. This sample has around 88,000 clones; about nine tenths occur once, and the top ten carry about 3%. The receptor's source is an adult in good health. The specimen comprised peripheral blood, sampled on day 0 of MenACWY control vaccination. The chain links TRBV3-1 (or the pseudogene TRBV3-2) to TRBJ1-1; D call uncertain. The CDR3 bases are TGTGCCAGCAGGGGCAACACTGAAGCTTTCTTT. Translated, it gives CASRGNTEAFF.